This entry is about one TCR beta chain. Its matching antigen is unknown. A second PCR of about 7 to 11 cycles used a sample-barcoded 5' primer and a J-beta primer mix. MiXCR was run by TCRdb on the 5' RACE reads, yielding one entry per CDR3 protein. The table has about 730,000 distinct CDR3 sequences, roughly two fifths seen once. These data are taken from a study of blood T cells in healthy people across ages. Study results and limitations: For the donors, CMV status was unknown and possibly confounded expanded clonotype changes.

Germline CDR1 SGHRS, CDR2 YFSETQ. The trim removed 1 base at V and 1 base at J, leaving 15 bases unmatched. The CDR3 contains 19 residues. The receptor was derived from an older woman in good health. Specimen: blood. The rearrangement joins TRBV5-1 to TRBJ2-3; 7 bases are shared with TRBD1. The CDR3 reads CASSLFGARDSRGTDTQYF. CDR3 in DNA: TGCGCCAGCAGCTTGTTTGGGGCCAGGGACAGCCGCGGCACAGATACGCAGTATTTT.